The source of this T cell receptor (beta chain) is a study of cytomegalovirus exposure and HLA in healthy donors. Measured with immunoSEQ multiplex PCR; TCRdb has only the in-frame clones, and not every one. The sample carries 150,000 to 180,000 clones, approximately 86% recorded once. A note on this clone: No antigen is known for it.

Trimming took off 5 bases at V and 4 bases at J, with 9 bases between the two ends. The CDR3 length is 13 residues. Germline V gene sequence: CDR1 SGHRS, CDR2 YFSETQ. Study-wide results and limits: Most TCR sequences were seen very rarely across donors, but some public TCRs occurred in many.

The sequenced sample was PBMCs. The sequence was collected from a man aged 18 to 35 in good health and CMV-seropositive. The chain joins TRBV5-1 to TRBJ2-2; D may be TRBD2 (6 bases). CDR3 sequence: CASRRGGTGELFF. CDR3 coding DNA: TGCGCCAGCAGGCGGGGCGGCACCGGGGAGCTGTTTTTT.